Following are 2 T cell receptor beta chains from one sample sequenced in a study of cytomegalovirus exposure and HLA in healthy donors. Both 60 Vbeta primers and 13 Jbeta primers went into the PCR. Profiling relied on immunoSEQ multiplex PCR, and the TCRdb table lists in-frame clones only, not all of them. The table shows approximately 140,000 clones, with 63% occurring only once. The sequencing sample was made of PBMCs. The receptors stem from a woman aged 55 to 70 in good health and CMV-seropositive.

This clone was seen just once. CDR3 nucleotide sequence: TGTGCCAGGCCCTCCAAGCGGCCAGAAGCTTTCTTT. Amino acid sequence: CARPSKRPEAFF. The chain has TRBV28 and TRBJ1-1; no reliable D call. Germline CDR1 and CDR2: MDHEN and SYDVKM. The CDR3 covers 12 residues. The V end was cut by 9 bases, the J end by 8 bases, with 16 bases between.

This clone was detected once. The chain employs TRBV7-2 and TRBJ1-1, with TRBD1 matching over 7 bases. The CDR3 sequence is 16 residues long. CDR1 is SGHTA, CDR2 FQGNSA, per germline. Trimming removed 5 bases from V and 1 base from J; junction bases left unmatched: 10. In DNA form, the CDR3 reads TGTGCCAGCAGCCCTGTGATGGACAGGTGGAACACTGAAGCTTTCTTT. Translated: CASSPVMDRWNTEAFF.